This T cell receptor (beta chain) is from a study of cytomegalovirus exposure and HLA in healthy donors. PCR used 60 Vbeta primers and 13 Jbeta primers. The protocol was immunoSEQ multiplex PCR, while the TCRdb copy is restricted to in-frame clones and leaves out a portion. Of around 140,000 clones in the sample, around 86% were seen once. This CDR3 has 13 residues. Germline lookup yields CDR1 MGHRA and CDR2 YSYEKL. The trim removed 3 bases at V and 6 bases at J, leaving 5 bases unmatched. The chain has TRBV4-1 and TRBJ2-7, with 7 bases matching TRBD1. This clonotype originated in a woman in her 50s in good health and CMV-seropositive. The material sequenced was PBMCs. CDR3 sequence (DNA): TGCGCCAGCAGCCACTTGGGACAGTTCGAGCAGTACTTC. Translating gives CASSHLGQFEQYF.